Described below is a single TCR beta chain sequence and its context. Antigen unknown. This entry belongs to a study of shared clonotypes between healthy human individuals. Study-level points and caveats: Some naive CD4 clonotypes, approximately 4.5%, turned up in common across a few donors.

Every subset's genomic DNA went evenly onto several immunoSEQ plates. Clones were sequenced by immunoSEQ multiplex PCR, and TCRdb holds only the in-frame ones, with some missing. This sample has approximately 1,500,000 clones; around 97% occur once, and the top ten carry approximately 1%. Caucasian adults living in Nashville, Tennessee, provided all samples. J gave up 4 bases and V 8 bases, and 7 bases lay outside the gene matches. There are 14 residues in the CDR3. Germline loops: CDR1 ENHRY, CDR2 SYGVKD. This chain connects TRBV10-3 to TRBJ1-5; 8 bases align to TRBD1. The sample taken for sequencing was naive CD4+ T cells sorted from blood. Subset denoted: CD45RA+ positively selected. The TCR sequence derives from a man aged 25-45 years in good health. As DNA, the CDR3 is TGTGCCATCGGGCCTGGACAGGGAAATCAGCCCCAGCATTTT. Amino acids: CAIGPGQGNQPQHF.